Below are 3 T cell receptor beta chains sequenced from a single sample in a study of blood T cell repertoires in COVID-19. Profiled with immunoSEQ multiplex PCR; TCRdb holds only in-frame clones, not every one. The sample lists 200,000 to 300,000 clones; about nine tenths were seen once. Sequencing was done on a sample of peripheral blood. These receptors were taken from a person under 30 with COVID-19, enrolled during active disease.

The chain recombines TRBV7-2 with TRBJ2-3; 12 bases fit TRBD2. CDR1 is SGHTA, CDR2 FQGNSA, per germline. This CDR3 is built from 16 residues. V trimming: 5 bases; J trimming: 1 base; junction bases outside the gene matches: 4. CDR3 sequence (DNA): TGTGCCAGCAGCGCAAGACTAGCGGGGGGCACAGATACGCAGTATTTT. This codes for CASSARLAGGTDTQYF. The whole variable domain, filled in from reference TRBV7-2 and TRBJ2-3, reads GAGVSQSPSNKVTEKGKDVELRCDPISGHTALYWYRQSLGQGLEFLIYFQGNSAPDKSGLPSDRFSAERTGGSVSTLTIQRTQQEDSAVYLCASSARLAGGTDTQYFGPGTRLTVL.

The rearrangement uses TRBV7-2 and TRBJ2-1; 12 positions agree with TRBD2. The CDR3 is made up of 15 amino acids. CDR1 and CDR2 (germline): SGHTA, FQGNSA. With V trimmed by 5 bases and J by 9 bases, 8 bases remained unmatched. The CDR3 region is CASSPRLAGGSEQFF. The CDR3, as DNA: TGTGCCAGCAGCCCCCGCCTAGCGGGAGGGAGTGAGCAGTTCTTC.

The count of this clone is one. This sequence joins TRBV19 and TRBJ1-3; D is uncertain. Germline CDR1 reads LNHDA; CDR2 reads SQIVND (reference sequence). The length of the CDR3 is 13 residues. V was shortened by 4 bases and J by 8 bases, with 12 bases between the two germline ends. The CDR3 bases are TGTGCCAGTAGTACATGGGGAGAGGACACCATATATTTT. Its protein product is CASSTWGEDTIYF.